These 30 T cell receptor beta chains share one sample of origin, sequenced in a study of T cells of healthy individuals. TCRdb itself ran the 5' RACE reads through MiXCR, one entry per CDR3 protein. The sample contains tens of thousands of distinct CDR3 sequences, around 15% of which appear only once. The source is a human donor in good health.

The chain combines TRBV7-9 with TRBJ1-2, with no clear D. V shed 5 bases and J shed 3 bases, with 16 bases lying between them. The germline V gene encodes CDR1 SEHNR and CDR2 FQNEAQ (reference sequence). The CDR3 runs 15 residues. This chain's CDR3 is CASSTAGLIDYGYTF. The CDR3 bases are TGTGCCAGCAGCACAGCTGGCCTTATTGACTATGGCTACACCTTC.

The gene calls are TRBV20-1 and TRBJ2-3; 14 bases are shared with TRBD2. CDR3 length equals 15 residues. J was trimmed by 3 bases and V by 5 bases; bases with no gene match: 4. Germline CDR1 reads DFQATT; CDR2 reads SNEGSKA (reference sequence). For the CDR3, the DNA is TGCAGTGCTCCTCGACTAGCGGGAGGGACAGATACGCAGTATTTT. Translated, it gives CSAPRLAGGTDTQYF.

At least ten counts were recorded for this clonotype. The V gene is TRBV11-2, the J gene TRBJ1-2; no clear D gene. The V gene lost 5 bases and the J gene lost 1 base, with 20 bases spanning the gap. The CDR3 has 17 amino acids. The germline V gene has CDR1 SGHAT and CDR2 FQNNGV. CDR3 residues: CASSRTGGGSYNYGYTF. Here the CDR3 DNA reads TGTGCCAGCAGCCGTACGGGTGGTGGGTCGTATAACTATGGCTACACCTTC.

This clonotype showed up many times. The V and J genes are TRBV10-3 and TRBJ1-3, with D uncertain. This CDR3 contains 16 residues. Trimming took 2 bases from V and 0 from J, leaving 11 bases between them. From germline, CDR1 is ENHRY and CDR2 SYGVKD. Here the CDR3 DNA reads TGTGCCATCAGTGAGGCAGGTGGGGACTCTGGAAACACCATATATTTT. Amino acids: CAISEAGGDSGNTIYF.

A few counts support this clonotype. This sequence joins TRBV7-8 and TRBJ2-1; 7 bases fit TRBD1. The germline V gene has CDR1 SGHVS and CDR2 FQNEAQ. This CDR3 is 16 amino acids long. V shed 5 bases and J 3 bases; nucleotides not matched to a gene: 10. CDR3 residues: CASSLLPGTDYNEQFF. Here the CDR3 DNA reads TGTGCCAGCAGCCTACTCCCCGGGACAGACTACAATGAGCAGTTCTTC.

This clonotype was counted many times. This chain links TRBV2 with TRBJ2-3, with D possibly matching TRBD2 (6 bases). The germline V gene has CDR1 SNHLY and CDR2 FYNNEI. The CDR3 has 16 residues. The V gene lost 8 bases and the J gene lost 0 bases, with 18 bases spanning the gap. CDR3 residues: CASGKGLDYSTDTQYF. The CDR3, as DNA: TGTGCCAGCGGGAAGGGACTGGATTATAGCACAGATACGCAGTATTTT. Variable domain in full (rest from reference TRBV2 and TRBJ2-3): EPEVTQTPSHQVTQMGQEVILRCVPISNHLYFYWYRQILGQKVEFLVSFYNNEISEKSEIFDDQFSVERPDGSNFTLKIRSTKLEDSAMYFCASGKGLDYSTDTQYFGPGTRLTVL.

The chain joins TRBV2 to TRBJ2-2, with 12 bases identical to TRBD2. The V and J ends lost 5 bases and 6 bases, in that order; junction bases with no gene match: 7. Germline V lookup: CDR1 SNHLY, CDR2 FYNNEI. The length of the CDR3 is 16 residues. In DNA, the CDR3 is TGTGCCAGCAGTTCTAGCGGGGGGGCAGGCGCCGGGGAGCTGTTTTTT. Its protein product is CASSSSGGAGAGELFF. The complete variable domain, with remaining parts taken from reference TRBV2 and TRBJ2-2, reads EPEVTQTPSHQVTQMGQEVILRCVPISNHLYFYWYRQILGQKVEFLVSFYNNEISEKSEIFDDQFSVERPDGSNFTLKIRSTKLEDSAMYFCASSSSGGAGAGELFFGEGSRLTVL.

The chain joins TRBV20-1 to TRBJ1-1; TRBD1 might be the D (6 bases). In germline, CDR1 is DFQATT, CDR2 SNEGSKA (reference sequence). The CDR3 extends over 14 amino acids. The ends were cut back, 5 bases at V and 3 bases at J, with 16 bases in the middle. The CDR3: CSAPQGNPDTEAFF. In DNA form, the CDR3 reads TGCAGTGCTCCTCAGGGGAATCCGGACACTGAAGCTTTCTTT.

The table lists this clonotype with many counts. This chain links TRBV27 with TRBJ1-1; TRBD1 is a possible D gene (6 bases). This CDR3 region has 14 residues. The V end lost 1 base, the J end lost 4 bases, and 10 bases lay between the germline ends. Germline CDR1 reads MNHEY; CDR2 reads SMNVEV (reference sequence). The CDR3 is CASSLFQGSTEAFF. The CDR3 bases are TGTGCCAGCAGTTTATTTCAGGGGTCCACTGAAGCTTTCTTT.

The V gene is TRBV6-6, the J gene TRBJ2-7; a weak D match, TRBD1 (6 bases). The CDR3 loop spans 13 amino acids. Germline assignment: CDR1 MNHNY and CDR2 SVGAGI (reference sequence). With 8 bases removed from V and 0 bases from J, the gap between germline ends came to 11 bases. The CDR3 sequence is CASGQGLSYEQYF. The CDR3 nucleotides are TGTGCCAGCGGCCAGGGGCTCTCCTACGAGCAGTACTTC.

This clonotype has just a few counts. The rearrangement uses TRBV24-1 and TRBJ2-3; 10 positions agree with TRBD2. Germline CDR1 KGHDR, CDR2 SFDVKD. Trimming took 4 bases from V and 0 from J; bases not matched to a gene: 3. CDR3 size: 16 residues. CDR3 region: CATSDPTSGSTDTQYF. CDR3 in DNA: TGTGCCACCAGTGACCCGACTAGCGGGAGCACAGATACGCAGTATTTT.

This clonotype was picked up a small number of times. The gene calls are TRBV6-2 or TRBV6-3 and TRBJ1-1; 12 nucleotides match TRBD1. The germline V gene encodes CDR1 MNHEY and CDR2 SVGEGT. The CDR3 is made up of 16 amino acids. Trimming cost V 5 bases and J 4 bases; bases outside gene matches: 8. CDR3 region: CASSDPGTGGGTEAFF. The CDR3 bases are TGTGCCAGCAGTGACCCCGGGACAGGGGGCGGCACTGAAGCTTTCTTT.

The rearrangement links TRBV20-1 to TRBJ2-1; D may be TRBD2 (6 bases). Germline loops: CDR1 DFQATT, CDR2 SNEGSKA (reference sequence). The CDR3 is 16 residues long. V lost 4 bases and J 2 bases, leaving 18 bases between the germline ends. The CDR3 reads CSAMGWKAGTYNEQFF. CDR3 coding DNA: TGCAGTGCTATGGGCTGGAAGGCGGGAACCTACAATGAGCAGTTCTTC.

This clonotype was observed at least ten times. The chain is built from TRBV5-1 and TRBJ2-1; TRBD2 matches at 8 bases. CDR1 and CDR2 (germline): SGHRS, YFSETQ. J was trimmed by 10 bases and V by 0 bases; bases with no gene match: 12. The CDR3 contains 16 residues. CDR3 DNA: TGCGCCAGCAGCTTGGATACCCCAGCGGGGGCGGGGGAGCAGTTCTTC. It codes for CASSLDTPAGAGEQFF.

On this clonotype itself: Just one base apart from a much larger clone, this may be a read error. The rearrangement joins TRBV29-1 to TRBJ1-5, with D uncertain. CDR1 and CDR2 from the germline V gene are SQVTM and ANQGSEA. The CDR3 length is 12 residues. Trimming took 4 bases from V and 8 from J, leaving 12 bases between them. CDR3 DNA: TGCAGCGTTGGTTACGGTCCGGAGCCCCAGCATTTT. Its translation is CSVGYGPEPQHF.

The rearrangement uses TRBV7-8 and TRBJ2-2; 11 bases are a match to TRBD2. CDR1 and CDR2 (germline): SGHVS, FQNEAQ. CDR3 length: 15 residues. V shed 10 bases, J shed 0 bases, and the junction held 4 bases outside the gene matches. The CDR3 loop is CATQTSGANTGELFF. The CDR3 DNA reads as TGTGCCACCCAGACTAGCGGGGCGAACACCGGGGAGCTGTTTTTT. Full variable domain (missing parts from reference TRBV7-8 and TRBJ2-2): GAGVSQSPRYKVAKRGQDVALRCDPISGHVSLFWYQQALGQGPEFLTYFQNEAQLDKSGLPSDRFFAERPEGSVSTLKIQRTQQEDSAVYLCATQTSGANTGELFFGEGSRLTVL.

This clonotype has at least ten counts. The chain carries TRBV3-1 and TRBJ2-2, with TRBD1 matching over 9 bases. The CDR3 runs 14 residues. Trimming cost V 5 bases and J 4 bases; bases outside gene matches: 2. CDR1 and CDR2 (germline): LGHDT, YNNKEL (reference sequence). The CDR3 DNA sequence: TGTGCCAGCAGCACGACAGGGGGCACCGGGGAGCTGTTTTTT. Encoded protein: CASSTTGGTGELFF.

This clonotype was seen more than once but under ten times. This chain links TRBV7-2 with TRBJ2-1; 8 bases match TRBD1. CDR1 and CDR2 (germline): SGHTA, FQGNSA. The junction had 5 bases not matched to a gene; V was cut back by 4 bases and J by 3 bases. CDR3 length: 15 amino acids. The CDR3 region is CASSWDRSLYNEQFF. The CDR3 coding sequence is TGTGCCAGCAGCTGGGACAGGAGCCTCTACAATGAGCAGTTCTTC.

This clonotype was seen many times. The V and J genes are TRBV21-1 and TRBJ2-3; the table's D call, TRBD2, has no DNA check behind it. TRBV21-1 constitutes a pseudogene. The CDR3 length is 15 residues. CDR3 residues: CASSRLAGCTDTQYF. The CDR3 region has the DNA TGTGCCAGCAGCAGACTAGCGGGTTGCACAGATACGCAGTATTTT.

This sequence joins TRBV7-7 and TRBJ2-1; D gene ambiguous. Trimming removed 5 bases from V and 0 bases from J, with 14 bases in between. This CDR3 comprises 16 residues. The germline CDR1 and CDR2 sequences are SSHAT and FNYEAQ (reference sequence). CDR3 residues: CASSLQTLSSYNEQFF. As DNA, the CDR3 is TGTGCCAGCAGCCTGCAGACTCTTAGCTCCTACAATGAGCAGTTCTTC.

This clonotype was counted ten times or more. The chain links TRBV29-1 to TRBJ1-2; perhaps TRBD1 as D (5 bases). V gave up 4 bases and J gave up 8 bases, with 14 bases separating them. Germline V gene lookup returns CDR1 SQVTM and CDR2 ANQGSEA. This CDR3 is 12 amino acids long. CDR3 DNA sequence: TGCAGCGTTGGAGTCCAAGGGGCCGGCTACACCTTC. It is translated as CSVGVQGAGYTF.

Ten or more counts support this clonotype. The rearrangement joins TRBV6-1 to TRBJ1-3, with a tentative D call TRBD1 (6 bases). Germline values: CDR1 MNHNS, CDR2 SASEGT. The CDR3 runs 17 residues. V was cut by 0 bases and J by 2 bases, with 14 bases left in between. This CDR3 reads CASSEAVRGLTGNTIYF. DNA of the CDR3: TGTGCCAGCAGTGAAGCGGTCAGGGGACTTACTGGAAACACCATATATTTT.

The chain has TRBV4-1 and TRBJ2-7; D is possibly TRBD2 (6 bases). Trimming removed 0 bases at V and 3 bases at J, with 9 bases between. Per germline, CDR1 MGHRA and CDR2 YSYEKL. The length of the CDR3 is 14 residues. Written as DNA, the CDR3 is TGCGCCAGCAGCCAAGAGGGGGGACTCTACGAGCAGTACTTC. Its translation: CASSQEGGLYEQYF.

The chain carries TRBV20-1 and TRBJ2-2; D is undetermined. Germline V gene lookup returns CDR1 DFQATT and CDR2 SNEGSKA (reference sequence). The CDR3 contains 14 residues. Trimming removed 4 bases at V and 2 bases at J, with 11 bases between. CDR3 loop: CSAKKDGNTGELFF. CDR3 nucleotide sequence: TGCAGTGCTAAAAAGGACGGCAACACCGGGGAGCTGTTTTTT.

The V call is TRBV7-2, the J call TRBJ1-6; the D gene is possibly TRBD1 (6 bases). V was clipped by 5 bases and J by 7 bases, with 12 bases between them. Germline assignment: CDR1 SGHTA and CDR2 FQGNSA. The CDR3 has 14 amino acids. The CDR3 DNA reads TGTGCCAGCAGCCCACAGGGTACCAATTCACCCCTCCACTTT. Translating gives CASSPQGTNSPLHF. The variable domain in full, with the rest retrieved from reference TRBV7-2 and TRBJ1-6, is GAGVSQSPSNKVTEKGKDVELRCDPISGHTALYWYRQSLGQGLEFLIYFQGNSAPDKSGLPSDRFSAERTGGSVSTLTIQRTQQEDSAVYLCASSPQGTNSPLHFGNGTRLTVT.

By share, this clonotype ranks as medium-sized. J is TRBJ2-7 and V is TRBV6-6; the D is unclear. The V and J ends lost 2 bases and 4 bases respectively, with 6 bases between them. Germline-derived CDR1 and CDR2 are MNHNY and SVGAGI (reference sequence). This CDR3 spans 12 amino acids. CDR3 amino acids: CASSYVGYEQYF. The CDR3 nucleotides are TGTGCCAGCAGTTACGTGGGGTACGAGCAGTACTTC.

This clonotype was counted a few times. This chain links TRBV4-3 with TRBJ1-1; no clear D. This CDR3 is built from 16 residues. Germline-derived CDR1 and CDR2 are LGHNA and YSLEER. V shed 0 bases and J shed 2 bases, with 13 bases lying between them. The CDR3 loop is CASSQEKGSLNTEAFF. The DNA of the CDR3 is TGCGCCAGCAGCCAAGAAAAAGGCAGCCTCAACACTGAAGCTTTCTTT.

The chain joins TRBV20-1 to TRBJ2-7; perhaps D is TRBD1 or TRBD2 (5 bases each). Trimming shortened V by 3 bases and J by 7 bases, and 16 bases separated the two germline ends. Germline CDR1 is DFQATT and CDR2 is SNEGSKA (reference sequence). This CDR3 is 13 amino acids long. This chain's CDR3 is CSASGADAWEQYF. The CDR3 nucleotides read TGCAGTGCTAGCGGGGCTGACGCCTGGGAGCAGTACTTC.

On this clonotype: A read error is possible here, since a much larger clone lies one base away. J is TRBJ2-7 and V is TRBV7-2; possible D gene TRBD1, 6 bases. V was trimmed by 3 bases and J by 6 bases, leaving 15 bases between them. CDR1 is SGHTA, CDR2 FQGNSA, per germline. The CDR3 length is 14 residues. CDR3 DNA sequence: TGTGCCAGCAGCTTGGGGGCAGGGACGGGCGAGCAGTACTTC. Translated, it gives CASSLGAGTGEQYF. Supplemented by reference TRBV7-2 and TRBJ2-7, the full variable domain reads GAGVSQSPSNKVTEKGKDVELRCDPISGHTALYWYRQSLGQGLEFLIYFQGNSAPDKSGLPSDRFSAERTGGSVSTLTIQRTQQEDSAVYLCASSLGAGTGEQYFGPGTRLTVT.

This clonotype appeared many times. The CDR3, as DNA: TGTGCCACCAGTGTCCCGGGGGGCCCTGGCACAGATACGCAGTATTTT. Translation: CATSVPGGPGTDTQYF. This chain uses TRBV24-1 with TRBJ2-3, with TRBD2 as a possible D gene (7 bases). The germline V and J ends were trimmed by 5 bases and 1 base, with 15 bases remaining between them. This CDR3 region has 16 residues. Per germline, CDR1 KGHDR and CDR2 SFDVKD.